What follows are 30 T cell receptor beta chains derived from one specimen sequenced in a study of neoadjuvant anti-PD-1 for oral cavity cancer. Profiling relied on immunoSEQ multiplex PCR, and the TCRdb table lists in-frame clones only, not all of them. Among some 66,000 clones listed, over 70% were seen once. Here the sequenced sample was PBMCs, taken before nivolumab (anti-PD-1) treatment. These receptors all come from a person aged 40 to 85 with oral cavity squamous cell carcinoma.

The chain has TRBV29-1 and TRBJ2-1, with D unclear. Germline V gene sequence: CDR1 SQVTM, CDR2 ANQGSEA. With 1 base removed from V and 0 bases from J, the gap between germline ends came to 10 bases. This CDR3 comprises 15 residues. The CDR3 nucleotides are TGCAGCGTTGAAGGGTTACGTCCCTCCTACAATGAGCAGTTCTTC. Its translation is CSVEGLRPSYNEQFF.

The V and J genes are TRBV6-5 and TRBJ2-1; D unresolved. V lost 8 bases to trimming and J lost 4 bases, with 6 bases between them. Germline V lookup: CDR1 MNHEY, CDR2 SVGAGI. This CDR3 contains 11 residues. CDR3 amino acids: CASSLYNEQFF. As DNA, the CDR3 is TGTGCCAGCTCCCTGTACAATGAGCAGTTCTTC.

V is TRBV9 and J is TRBJ2-5; a weak D match, TRBD1 (6 bases). V was shortened by 4 bases and J by 6 bases, with 13 bases between the two germline ends. CDR1 and CDR2 (germline): SGDLS, YYNGEE. The CDR3 has 13 amino acids. The CDR3 protein is CASSTQGSQTQYF. The CDR3 coding sequence is TGTGCCAGCAGCACCCAGGGGTCACAGACCCAGTACTTC. The whole variable domain, remainder taken from reference TRBV9 and TRBJ2-5, is DSGVTQTPKHLITATGQRVTLRCSPRSGDLSVYWYQQSLDQGLQFLIQYYNGEERAKGNILERFSAQQFPDLHSELNLSSLELGDSALYFCASSTQGSQTQYFGPGTRLLVL.

This chain uses TRBV11-1 with TRBJ2-2; D perhaps matches TRBD1 (5 bases). Germline V gene lookup returns CDR1 SGHAT and CDR2 FQDESV (reference sequence). Trimming took off 5 bases at V and 4 bases at J, with 8 bases between the two ends. The CDR3 length is 13 residues. DNA of the CDR3: TGTGCCAGCAGCGAACAGGTCACCGGGGAGCTGTTTTTT. This codes for CASSEQVTGELFF.

This chain uses TRBV5-1 with TRBJ2-1, with 7 nucleotides matching TRBD2. The germline V gene has CDR1 SGHRS and CDR2 YFSETQ. The CDR3 is made up of 16 amino acids. After removal of 4 bases from V and 8 bases from J, the junction contained 15 bases not matched to a gene. In DNA, the CDR3 is TGCGCCAGCAGCGGTCTTGAGCGGGAAACTTGGTATGAGCAGTTCTTC. The encoded protein is CASSGLERETWYEQFF.

The chain carries TRBV30 and TRBJ1-3; perhaps TRBD1 as D (5 bases). V dropped 4 bases and J dropped 2 bases, with 9 bases sitting between them. The germline gives CDR1 GTSNPN, CDR2 SVGIG (reference sequence). The CDR3 extends over 13 amino acids. CDR3 in DNA: TGTGCCTGGACCAGAGGGGCTGGAAACACCATATATTTT. Translated: CAWTRGAGNTIYF.

V and J are TRBV11-3 and TRBJ1-1; tentative D call: TRBD1 (6 bases). Germline loops: CDR1 SGHNT, CDR2 YENEEA. V lost 3 bases and J lost 1, with 9 bases in between. This CDR3 is 14 amino acids long. CDR3 residues: CASSLDSGNTEAFF. The CDR3 bases are TGTGCCAGCAGCTTGGACAGTGGGAACACTGAAGCTTTCTTT.

The chain carries TRBV7-2 and TRBJ1-5; D is unclear. Germline loops: CDR1 SGHTA, CDR2 FQGNSA. The V and J ends lost 1 base and 3 bases respectively, with 10 bases between them. The CDR3 spans 15 residues. In DNA form, the CDR3 reads TGTGCCAGCAGCTTAGTCACAGCCCTCAATCAGCCCCAGCATTTT. The encoded protein is CASSLVTALNQPQHF. The full variable domain, in which reference TRBV7-2 and TRBJ1-5 provide the parts outside the CDR3, is GAGVSQSPSNKVTEKGKDVELRCDPISGHTALYWYRQSLGQGLEFLIYFQGNSAPDKSGLPSDRFSAERTGGSVSTLTIQRTQQEDSAVYLCASSLVTALNQPQHFGDGTRLSIL.

The genes are TRBV4-1 and TRBJ1-1; D unresolved. Germline CDR1 is MGHRA and CDR2 is YSYEKL. The CDR3 contains 15 residues. The V and J ends lost 2 bases and 3 bases respectively, with 13 bases between them. The CDR3 spells CASSQTWQDHTEAFF. DNA of the CDR3: TGCGCCAGCAGCCAAACGTGGCAGGACCACACTGAAGCTTTCTTT.

The J gene is TRBJ1-5, the V gene TRBV15; the match to TRBD1 covers 8 bases. With 6 bases clipped from V and 2 bases from J, the junction kept 9 bases outside the gene matches. In germline, CDR1 is LNHNV, CDR2 YYDKDF (reference sequence). The CDR3 totals 16 residues. The CDR3 region is CATSPNDRGGNQPQHF. The CDR3 DNA reads as TGTGCCACCAGTCCCAACGACAGGGGTGGCAATCAGCCCCAGCATTTT.

The chain combines TRBV6-5 with TRBJ1-1; D uncertain. Germline V gene sequence: CDR1 MNHEY, CDR2 SVGAGI. The CDR3 has 13 residues. V gave up 7 bases and J gave up 6 bases, with 15 bases separating them. The DNA for the CDR3 is TGTGCCAGCACTAAATTAGTTAGTCCTGAAGCTTTCTTT. Its protein product is CASTKLVSPEAFF.

This clone was observed a handful of times. Other nucleotide sequences in the sample specify the same CDR3. V is TRBV7-9 and J is TRBJ1-4, with D hard to call. The germline V gene has CDR1 SEHNR and CDR2 FQNEAQ (reference sequence). CDR3 length equals 14 residues. Trimming left V 1 base short and J 5 bases short, with 8 bases between. The CDR3 spells CASSLVGSNEKLFF. In DNA, the CDR3 is TGTGCCAGCAGCTTAGTCGGCAGCAATGAAAAACTGTTTTTT. Variable domain in full (rest from reference TRBV7-9 and TRBJ1-4): DTGVSQNPRHKITKRGQNVTFRCDPISEHNRLYWYRQTLGQGPEFLTYFQNEAQLEKSRLLSDRFSAERPKGSFSTLEIQRTEQGDSAMYLCASSLVGSNEKLFFGSGTQLSVL.

This clone was detected a few times. The chain joins TRBV9 to TRBJ2-3; TRBD1 agrees at 9 bases. CDR1 is SGDLS, CDR2 YYNGEE, per germline. This CDR3 comprises 15 residues. After removal of 0 bases from V and 4 bases from J, the junction contained 3 bases not matched to a gene. The CDR3 spells CASSVEGQGADTQYF. CDR3 coding DNA: TGTGCCAGCAGCGTAGAGGGACAGGGTGCAGATACGCAGTATTTT.

The genes are TRBV5-1 and TRBJ1-5, with D possibly being TRBD1 (5 bases). V was clipped by 3 bases and J by 4 bases, with 8 bases between them. The CDR3 loop spans 13 amino acids. Looked up from germline, CDR1 is SGHRS and CDR2 is YFSETQ. The CDR3 DNA is TGCGCCAGCAGCTGGGAGGGGAATCAGCCCCAGCATTTT. It yields the protein CASSWEGNQPQHF.

This rearrangement joins TRBV6-1 to TRBJ1-3; 7 positions match TRBD1. This CDR3 is built from 15 residues. CDR1 MNHNS and CDR2 SASEGT come from the germline V gene. V shed 4 bases, J shed 2 bases, and the junction held 5 bases outside the gene matches. CDR3: CASSVIQGTGNTIYF. The CDR3 bases are TGTGCCAGCAGTGTAATACAGGGGACTGGAAACACCATATATTTT.

The chain uses TRBV9 and TRBJ1-1; D possibly corresponds to TRBD1 (5 bases). V was cut by 0 bases and J by 8 bases, with 14 bases left in between. The CDR3 sequence is 14 residues long. The germline gives CDR1 SGDLS, CDR2 YYNGEE. For the CDR3, the DNA is TGTGCCAGCAGCGTAGTGGAGGACACCCTCGAAGCTTTCTTT. Amino acids: CASSVVEDTLEAFF.

The rearrangement joins TRBV5-1 to TRBJ1-6, with a possible D match to TRBD1 (5 bases). Germline CDR1 reads SGHRS; CDR2 reads YFSETQ. V was clipped by 1 base and J by 9 bases, with 8 bases between them. CDR3 length: 13 residues. The CDR3 loop is CASSLLGGSPLHF. CDR3 DNA: TGCGCCAGCAGCTTGCTGGGGGGTTCACCCCTCCACTTT.

The chain carries TRBV5-1 and TRBJ1-1; D gene uncertain. CDR1 is SGHRS, CDR2 YFSETQ, per germline. The CDR3 has 16 amino acids. V gave up 0 bases and J gave up 2 bases, with 14 bases separating them. In DNA form, the CDR3 reads TGCGCCAGCAGCTTGGGGTCCGGGCCAACTAACACTGAAGCTTTCTTT. The encoded protein is CASSLGSGPTNTEAFF.

This clone appeared a single time. The rearrangement uses TRBV16 and TRBJ1-1; tentative D call: TRBD1 (5 bases). Germline-derived CDR1 and CDR2 are KGHSY and FQNENV. The V gene lost 1 base and the J gene lost 6 bases, with 9 bases spanning the gap. The CDR3 runs 13 residues. The CDR3 loop reads CASSQFGASEAFF. CDR3 coding DNA: TGTGCCAGCAGCCAATTCGGGGCCTCTGAAGCTTTCTTT. Full variable domain (rest looked up from reference TRBV16 and TRBJ1-1): GEEVAQTPKHLVRGEGQKAKLYCAPIKGHSYVFWYQQVLKNEFKFLISFQNENVFDETGMPKERFSAKCLPNSPCSLEIQATKLEDSAVYFCASSQFGASEAFFGQGTRLTVV.

The chain combines TRBV4-1 with TRBJ2-1, with D unclear. Deletions cut 2 bases from V and 9 bases from J, with 17 bases between. CDR1 and CDR2 from the germline V gene are MGHRA and YSYEKL. The length of the CDR3 is 15 residues. The CDR3 coding sequence is TGCGCCAGCAGCCAACAGCCTGTGGGGATAGTTGAGCAGTTCTTC. This codes for CASSQQPVGIVEQFF.

This clone was picked up a small number of times. V and J are TRBV6-6 and TRBJ1-5; 8 bases align to TRBD1. Trimming cost V 1 base and J 4 bases; bases outside gene matches: 6. This CDR3 contains 16 residues. CDR1 and CDR2 (germline): MNHNY, SVGAGI (reference sequence). CDR3 DNA sequence: TGTGCCAGCAGTTACTTCAGGACAGGGCTGAATCAGCCCCAGCATTTT. Its protein product is CASSYFRTGLNQPQHF.

The genes are TRBV19 and TRBJ2-1; D gene unclear. The V gene lost 5 bases and the J gene lost 0 bases, with 11 bases spanning the gap. Per the germline V gene, CDR1 is LNHDA and CDR2 is SQIVND (reference sequence). This CDR3 has 15 residues. CDR3 coding DNA: TGTGCCAGTAGTGCCGGCGCAAACTCCTACAATGAGCAGTTCTTC. Protein: CASSAGANSYNEQFF.

This clone came up a few times. The chain couples TRBV4-1 to TRBJ1-1, with no clear D. Trimming pared 1 base from V and 0 bases from J, leaving 3 bases between. CDR3 size: 13 residues. Germline values: CDR1 MGHRA, CDR2 YSYEKL. CDR3 sequence: CASSQGVNTEAFF. For the CDR3, the DNA is TGCGCCAGCAGCCAAGGGGTGAACACTGAAGCTTTCTTT.

The rearrangement links TRBV2 to TRBJ1-2; TRBD1 agrees at 10 bases. The CDR3 consists of 15 residues. The J segment lost 3 bases and the V segment lost 11 bases, leaving 12 bases of the junction unmatched. Germline-derived CDR1 and CDR2 are SNHLY and FYNNEI. The CDR3, as DNA: TGTGCCGCGCAGGGCGGGGACAGGGGAGACTATGGCTACACCTTC. This sequence encodes CAAQGGDRGDYGYTF. The full variable domain, in which reference TRBV2 and TRBJ1-2 provide the parts outside the CDR3, is EPEVTQTPSHQVTQMGQEVILRCVPISNHLYFYWYRQILGQKVEFLVSFYNNEISEKSEIFDDQFSVERPDGSNFTLKIRSTKLEDSAMYFCAAQGGDRGDYGYTFGSGTRLTVV.

The chain joins TRBV6-5 to TRBJ2-7, with D unclear. The length of the CDR3 is 12 residues. The germline CDR1 and CDR2 sequences are MNHEY and SVGAGI. V was shortened by 7 bases and J by 5 bases, with 12 bases between the two germline ends. The CDR3 sequence is CASTNRVDEQYF. The CDR3, as DNA: TGTGCCAGCACCAATCGGGTGGACGAGCAGTACTTC.

This clone was observed once. This chain connects TRBV27 to TRBJ2-3; D not certain. Trimming removed 8 bases from V and 1 base from J, with 13 bases in between. CDR3 length equals 14 residues. Germline V gene data show CDR1 as MNHEY and CDR2 as SMNVEV (reference sequence). The CDR3 DNA is TGTGCCAGCGCCCTTCTAGGTGGCACAGATACGCAGTATTTT. It codes for CASALLGGTDTQYF.

CDR3 nucleotides: TGTGCCAGCAGCTGGACAGCTAACACTGAAGCTTTCTTT. It yields the protein CASSWTANTEAFF. The chain recombines TRBV28 with TRBJ1-1, with a tentative D call TRBD1 (6 bases). The CDR3 extends over 13 amino acids. Trimming took 6 bases from V and 2 from J, leaving 10 bases between them. Germline V lookup: CDR1 MDHEN, CDR2 SYDVKM.

The V and J genes are TRBV5-1 and TRBJ1-1; no firm D call. Germline CDR1 SGHRS, CDR2 YFSETQ. This CDR3 spans 14 amino acids. V shed 1 base and J shed 1 base, with 8 bases lying between them. DNA for the CDR3: TGCGCCAGCAGCTTGCAACAGAGGAACACTGAAGCTTTCTTT. Protein sequence: CASSLQQRNTEAFF.

Here the CDR3 reads CASSSLGANYGYTF. The CDR3 nucleotides are TGTGCCAGTAGTTCTCTGGGGGCTAACTATGGCTACACCTTC. The chain uses TRBV19 and TRBJ1-2; perhaps TRBD1 as D (5 bases). The CDR3 runs 14 residues. Trimming stripped 5 bases from V and 0 bases from J, with 10 bases between. Germline V gene sequence: CDR1 LNHDA, CDR2 SQIVND (reference sequence).

The chain is built from TRBV6-1 and TRBJ1-1; possible D gene TRBD1, 5 bases. This CDR3 is 14 amino acids long. Germline values: CDR1 MNHNS, CDR2 SASEGT. With 5 bases removed from V and 4 bases from J, the gap between germline ends came to 14 bases. The CDR3 DNA is TGTGCCAGCAGTAGGGACCCATCCGGCACTGAAGCTTTCTTT. Its translation: CASSRDPSGTEAFF.